This T cell receptor beta chain was identified during a study of blood T cell repertoires in COVID-19. At the level of the study: From the United States, Italy and Spain came samples of acute and convalescent COVID-19. PBMCs, B-cell-depleted T cells, or T cells were the source of the cDNA or gDNA that made up the material.

The CDR3 covers 13 residues. V lost 5 bases to trimming and J lost 5 bases; unmatched junction nucleotides: 1. Germline values: CDR1 MNHEY, CDR2 SVGAGI. Per the study methods: Amplifying reference gene primers gave estimates of nucleated cell counts. Some clones are missing from TCRdb's copy, which holds only in-frame ones; the method was immunoSEQ multiplex PCR. V and J calls and clone size follow that table, whereas D and trimming were derived from the DNA. Of around 94,000 clones listed, 75% to 85% are singletons. The V gene is TRBV6-5, the J gene TRBJ1-5; 9 bases agree with TRBD1. Sequenced material: peripheral blood. This clonotype was obtained from a human donor in a cohort sampled during active COVID-19. The CDR3 DNA sequence: TGTGCCAGCAGTAGACAGGGGGATCAGCCCCAGCATTTT. Protein: CASSRQGDQPQHF.